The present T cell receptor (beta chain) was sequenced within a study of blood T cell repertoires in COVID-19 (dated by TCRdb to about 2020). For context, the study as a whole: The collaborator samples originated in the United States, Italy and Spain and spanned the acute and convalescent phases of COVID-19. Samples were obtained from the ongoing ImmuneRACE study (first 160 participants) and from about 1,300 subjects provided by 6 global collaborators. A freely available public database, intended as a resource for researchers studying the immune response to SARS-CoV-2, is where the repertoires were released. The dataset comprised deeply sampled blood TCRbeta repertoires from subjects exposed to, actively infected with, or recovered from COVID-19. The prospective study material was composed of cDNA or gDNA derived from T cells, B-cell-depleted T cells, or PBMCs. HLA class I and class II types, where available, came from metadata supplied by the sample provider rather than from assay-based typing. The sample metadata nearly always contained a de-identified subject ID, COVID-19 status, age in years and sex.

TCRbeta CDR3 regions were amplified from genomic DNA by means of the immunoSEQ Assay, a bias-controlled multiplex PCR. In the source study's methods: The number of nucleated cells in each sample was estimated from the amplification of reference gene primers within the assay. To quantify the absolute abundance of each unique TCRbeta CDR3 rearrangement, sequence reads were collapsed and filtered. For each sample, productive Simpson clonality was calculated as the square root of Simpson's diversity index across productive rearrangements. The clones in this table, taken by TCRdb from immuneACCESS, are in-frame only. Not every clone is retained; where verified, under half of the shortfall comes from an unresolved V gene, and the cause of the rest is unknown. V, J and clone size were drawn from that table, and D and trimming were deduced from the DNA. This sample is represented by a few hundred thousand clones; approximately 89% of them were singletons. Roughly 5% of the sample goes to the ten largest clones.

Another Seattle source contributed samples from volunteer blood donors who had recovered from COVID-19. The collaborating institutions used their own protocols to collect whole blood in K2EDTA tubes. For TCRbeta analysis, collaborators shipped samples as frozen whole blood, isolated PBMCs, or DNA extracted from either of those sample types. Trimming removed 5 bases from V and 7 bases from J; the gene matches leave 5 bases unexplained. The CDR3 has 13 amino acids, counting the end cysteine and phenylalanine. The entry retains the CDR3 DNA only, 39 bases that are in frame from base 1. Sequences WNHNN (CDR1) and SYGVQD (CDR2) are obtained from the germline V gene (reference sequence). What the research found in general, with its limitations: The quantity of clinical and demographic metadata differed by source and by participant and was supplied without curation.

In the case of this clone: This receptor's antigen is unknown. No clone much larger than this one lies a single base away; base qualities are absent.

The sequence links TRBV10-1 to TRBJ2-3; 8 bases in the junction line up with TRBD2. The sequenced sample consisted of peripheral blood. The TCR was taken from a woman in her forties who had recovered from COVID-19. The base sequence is TGCGCCAGCAGTCCAGGACTAGCTAATACGCAGTATTTT. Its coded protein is CASSPGLANTQYF.